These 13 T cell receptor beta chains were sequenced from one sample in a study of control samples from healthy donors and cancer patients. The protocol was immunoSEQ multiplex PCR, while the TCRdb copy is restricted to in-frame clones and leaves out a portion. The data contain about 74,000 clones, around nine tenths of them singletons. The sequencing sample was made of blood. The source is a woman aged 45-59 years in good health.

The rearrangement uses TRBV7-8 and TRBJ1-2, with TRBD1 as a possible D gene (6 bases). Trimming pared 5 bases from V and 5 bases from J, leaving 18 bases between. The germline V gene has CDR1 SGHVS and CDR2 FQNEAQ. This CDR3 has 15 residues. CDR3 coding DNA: TGTGCCAGCAGCGCCCGGGACACGACAAAATATGGCTACACCTTC. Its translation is CASSARDTTKYGYTF.

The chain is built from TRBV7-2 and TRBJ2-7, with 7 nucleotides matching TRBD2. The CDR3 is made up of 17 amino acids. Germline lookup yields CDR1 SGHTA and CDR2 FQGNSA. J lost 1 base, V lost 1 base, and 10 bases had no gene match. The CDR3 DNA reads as TGTGCCAGCAGCTTAGTACCGGGGGGTACTCGGTCCTACGAGCAGTACTTC. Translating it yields CASSLVPGGTRSYEQYF.

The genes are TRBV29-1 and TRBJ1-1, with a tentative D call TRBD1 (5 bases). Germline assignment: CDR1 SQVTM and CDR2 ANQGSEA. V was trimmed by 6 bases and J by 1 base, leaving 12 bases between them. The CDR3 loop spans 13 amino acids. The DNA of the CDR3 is TGCAGCGTGCGTATTGGGGCGAACACTGAAGCTTTCTTT. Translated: CSVRIGANTEAFF.

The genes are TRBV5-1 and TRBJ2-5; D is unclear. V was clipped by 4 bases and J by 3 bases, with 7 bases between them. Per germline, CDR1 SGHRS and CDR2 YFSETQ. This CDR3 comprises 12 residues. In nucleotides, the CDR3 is TGCGCCAGCAGCCGGAACGAAGAGACCCAGTACTTC. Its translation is CASSRNEETQYF. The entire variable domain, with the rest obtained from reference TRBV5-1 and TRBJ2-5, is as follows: KAGVTQTPRYLIKTRGQQVTLSCSPISGHRSVSWYQQTPGQGLQFLFEYFSETQRNKGNFPGRFSGRQFSNSRSEMNVSTLELGDSALYLCASSRNEETQYFGPGTRLLVL.

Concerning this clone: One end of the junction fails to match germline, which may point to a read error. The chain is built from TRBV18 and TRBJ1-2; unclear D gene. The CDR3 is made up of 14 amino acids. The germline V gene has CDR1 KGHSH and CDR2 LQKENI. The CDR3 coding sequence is TGTGCCAGCTCTCCACGGACCCTAACGGCTGGCTACACCTTC. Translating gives CASSPRTLTAGYTF.

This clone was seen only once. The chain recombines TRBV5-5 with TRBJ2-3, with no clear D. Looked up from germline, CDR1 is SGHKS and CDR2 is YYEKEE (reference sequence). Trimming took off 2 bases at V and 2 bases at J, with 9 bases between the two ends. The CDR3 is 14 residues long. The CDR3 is CASSLLWNTDTQYF. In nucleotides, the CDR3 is TGTGCCAGCAGCTTACTGTGGAACACAGATACGCAGTATTTT.

The CDR3 here is CASSYDTGELFF. CDR3 nucleotide sequence: TGTGCCAGCAGCTACGACACCGGGGAGCTGTTTTTT. The chain is built from TRBV7-9 and TRBJ2-2; no definite D call. Looked up from germline, CDR1 is SEHNR and CDR2 is FQNEAQ (reference sequence). V gave up 4 bases and J gave up 3 bases, with 3 bases separating them. CDR3 size: 12 residues.

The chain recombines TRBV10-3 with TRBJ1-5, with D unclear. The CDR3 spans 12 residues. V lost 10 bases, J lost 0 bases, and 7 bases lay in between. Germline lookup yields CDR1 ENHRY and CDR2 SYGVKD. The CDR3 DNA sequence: TGTGCCACGACGGATAGCAATCAGCCCCAGCATTTT. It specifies CATTDSNQPQHF.

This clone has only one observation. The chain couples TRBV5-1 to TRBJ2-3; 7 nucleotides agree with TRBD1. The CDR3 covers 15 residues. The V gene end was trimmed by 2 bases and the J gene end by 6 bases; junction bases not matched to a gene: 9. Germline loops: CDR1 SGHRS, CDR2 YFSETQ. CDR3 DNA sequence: TGCGCCAGCAGCTTTGGCCAGGGGGAAAGGGATACGCAGTATTTT. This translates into CASSFGQGERDTQYF.

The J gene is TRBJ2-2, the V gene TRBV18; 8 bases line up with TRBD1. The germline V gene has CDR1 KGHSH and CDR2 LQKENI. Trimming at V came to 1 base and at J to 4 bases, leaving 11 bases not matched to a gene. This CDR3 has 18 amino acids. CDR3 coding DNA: TGTGCCAGCTCACCACAAAGCGGACAGGGCGTATTCACCGGGGAGCTGTTTTTT. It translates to CASSPQSGQGVFTGELFF.

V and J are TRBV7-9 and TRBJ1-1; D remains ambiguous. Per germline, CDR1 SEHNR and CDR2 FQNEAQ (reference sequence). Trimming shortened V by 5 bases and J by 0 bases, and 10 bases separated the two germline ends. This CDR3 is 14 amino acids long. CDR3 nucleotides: TGTGCCAGCAGCACGGATCCCATGAACACTGAAGCTTTCTTT. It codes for CASSTDPMNTEAFF.

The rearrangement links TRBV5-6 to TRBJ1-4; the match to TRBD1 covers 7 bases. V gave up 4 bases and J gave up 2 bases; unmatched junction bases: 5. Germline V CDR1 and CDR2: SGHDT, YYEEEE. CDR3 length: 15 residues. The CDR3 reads CASSAQGQTNEKLFF. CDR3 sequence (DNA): TGTGCCAGCAGCGCGCAGGGACAGACTAATGAAAAACTGTTTTTT.

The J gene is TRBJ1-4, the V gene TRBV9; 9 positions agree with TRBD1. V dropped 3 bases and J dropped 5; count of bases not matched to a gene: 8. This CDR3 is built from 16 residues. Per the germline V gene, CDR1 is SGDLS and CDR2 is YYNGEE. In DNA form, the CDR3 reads TGTGCCAGCAGCGCAACCACAGGGGGCTGGAATGAAAAACTGTTTTTT. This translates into CASSATTGGWNEKLFF.